This T cell receptor (beta chain) stems from a study of cytomegalovirus exposure and HLA in healthy donors. TCRdb's copy holds only in-frame clones and misses some; the assay was immunoSEQ multiplex PCR. The sample yields 130,000 to 150,000 clones, approximately 86% seen once. The junction had 7 bases not matched to a gene; V was cut back by 6 bases and J by 2 bases. From germline, CDR1 is MNHEY and CDR2 SVGAGI. This CDR3 comprises 15 residues. The receptor's source is a man younger than 30 in good health and CMV-seropositive. Sequencing was done on a sample of PBMCs. This chain joins TRBV6-5 and TRBJ2-7; 10 nucleotides agree with TRBD2. As DNA, the CDR3 is TGTGCCAGCAGACCGGGACTAGCGACAACCTACGAGCAGTACTTC. It specifies CASRPGLATTYEQYF.